Presented here are 4 T cell receptor beta chains from one specimen sequenced in a study of T-cell reconstitution after alpha-beta-depleted transplantation in children. Unique molecular identifiers were used to barcode this TCRbeta library. TCRdb itself ran the PCR reads through MiXCR, one entry per CDR3 protein. The sample records about 830,000 distinct CDR3 sequences, about 16% being singletons. The sample here was PBMCs, mostly from graft donor cells, taken 360 days after TCRalphabeta/CD19-depleted stem cell transplant. These receptors all come from a male patient between 10 and 17 years old who had a stem cell transplant for acute lymphoblastic leukemia, so the T cells may come from the graft donor.

This clonotype turned up a few times. This chain joins TRBV6-5 and TRBJ2-2; no clear D. This CDR3 comprises 12 residues. Germline CDR1 and CDR2: MNHEY and SVGAGI. Trimming took 4 bases from V and 5 from J, leaving 5 bases between them. Here the CDR3 DNA reads TGTGCCAGCAGTTGGAAAACCGGGGAGCTGTTTTTT. Encoded protein: CASSWKTGELFF.

This clonotype has only a few counts. The rearrangement links TRBV29-1 to TRBJ2-1; unclear D gene. V lost 2 bases and J 0 bases, leaving 8 bases between the germline ends. Germline V gene sequence: CDR1 SQVTM, CDR2 ANQGSEA. CDR3 length: 14 residues. DNA of the CDR3: TGCAGCGTTGAAACTGGGGACTCCTACAATGAGCAGTTCTTC. Residues: CSVETGDSYNEQFF.

This rearrangement joins TRBV28 to TRBJ1-2, with D unresolved. Per germline, CDR1 MDHEN and CDR2 SYDVKM. The CDR3 length is 13 residues. With 5 bases removed from V and 2 bases from J, the gap between germline ends came to 9 bases. CDR3: CASSVAQNYGYTF. The CDR3 DNA sequence: TGTGCCAGCAGTGTGGCACAGAACTATGGCTACACCTTC.

This clonotype occurred a few times. The rearrangement uses TRBV29-1 and TRBJ1-1; tentative D call: TRBD1 (5 bases). The V gene lost 8 bases and the J gene lost 6 bases, with 19 bases spanning the gap. This CDR3 comprises 13 residues. From germline, CDR1 is SQVTM and CDR2 ANQGSEA. The CDR3 region is CSLTWGSRSEAFF. Written as DNA, the CDR3 is TGCAGCCTTACCTGGGGCTCCAGGTCTGAAGCTTTCTTT.